The clone carrying this T cell receptor (beta chain) was seen many times. Its antigen is not identified. The CDR3 is 14 amino acids. Looked up from germline, CDR1 is SNHLY and CDR2 is FYNNEI. V lost 7 bases and J lost 2, with 12 bases in between. The CDR3 regions of TCR beta were amplified from RNA transcripts. HTBI primers drove first-round RT-PCR of the TCR CDR3. TCRdb re-called the multiplex PCR reads through MiXCR, storing one row per CDR3 protein. The sample comprises approximately 590,000 distinct CDR3 sequences, around a sixth of which are singletons, and 6.5% to 8% rests with the top ten. Criteria for exclusion of patients were uncontrolled infection, other autoimmune disease, pregnancy or lactation. Clinical symptoms, serum thyroxine, TRAb, thyroid ultrasound and orbital computed tomography informed diagnoses. The sample comes from a study of T cells in Graves' hyperthyroidism and ophthalmopathy. Study-wide results and caveats: Blood also showed most of the thyroid clonotypes that were expanded above 0.001.

The chain recombines TRBV2 with TRBJ2-1, with D perhaps TRBD2 (5 bases). This TCR was recovered from a woman aged 25 to 39 with Graves' hyperthyroidism. Sample: blood. The DNA of the CDR3 is TGTGCCAGCAAGGTGGGAGCGGCCTACAATGAGCAGTTCTTC. Its protein is CASKVGAAYNEQFF.